The clone carrying this T cell receptor (beta chain) occurred a few times. Its antigen is not known. This sample was included in a study of cytomegalovirus exposure and HLA in healthy donors. Findings and limits, study-wide: HLA alleles showed associations with approximately 15,000 TCR beta sequences in a later analysis, at a 0.05 false discovery rate. Cytomegalovirus status, reportedly, was diagnosed with high specificity and sensitivity by the classifier. Indistinguishable V segments, including TRBV6-2 and TRBV6-3, were excluded.

Primers included in the PCR were 60 Vbeta and 13 Jbeta primers. Assay used: immunoSEQ multiplex PCR; TCRdb lists only in-frame clones, some missing. This sample carries 140,000 to 150,000 clones, around 10% of them seen once, and the ten largest clones take less than 2%. The germline V gene encodes CDR1 MNHNS and CDR2 SASEGT. The V gene lost 6 bases and the J gene lost 4 bases, with 7 bases spanning the gap. The length of the CDR3 is 11 residues. The specimen sequenced was PBMCs. This chain links TRBV6-1 with TRBJ2-7; D is undetermined. This sequence was found in a man aged 50 to 60 in good health and CMV-seronegative. CDR3 in amino acids: CASRQIYEQYF. The DNA for the CDR3 is TGTGCCAGCAGACAGATTTACGAGCAGTACTTC.